The source of this T cell receptor (beta chain) is a study of blood T cell repertoires in COVID-19. Background on the study: Sites across the United States, Italy and Spain contributed samples from acute and convalescent COVID-19. PBMCs, B-cell-depleted T cells, or T cells provided the cDNA or gDNA that made up the material.

Germline assignment: CDR1 SGDLS and CDR2 YYNGEE. This CDR3 is built from 14 residues. V was trimmed by 2 bases and J by 4 bases, leaving 12 bases between them. All recovered Cohort 3 donors got two negative PCRs, got clearance, or saw symptom resolution. Source study methods: Amplification with reference gene primers provided the estimates of nucleated cell counts. Clones were read by immunoSEQ multiplex PCR, and TCRdb kept only the in-frame ones, dropping some. For V, J and clone size, that table is used; D and trimming come from the DNA. This sample has around 500,000 clones, with roughly nine tenths found just once.

The receptor was isolated from a woman between 55 and 75 years old who had recovered from COVID-19. The source material was PBMCs or T cells enriched from blood (not recorded which). This sequence joins TRBV9 and TRBJ1-1; the D gene is possibly TRBD1 (5 bases). As DNA, the CDR3 is TGTGCCAGCAGCGTCAGGGCGGGGGGCACTGAAGCTTTCTTT. This codes for CASSVRAGGTEAFF. Supplemented by reference TRBV9 and TRBJ1-1, the full variable domain reads DSGVTQTPKHLITATGQRVTLRCSPRSGDLSVYWYQQSLDQGLQFLIQYYNGEERAKGNILERFSAQQFPDLHSELNLSSLELGDSALYFCASSVRAGGTEAFFGQGTRLTVV.